Listed here are 19 T cell receptor beta chains from one sample, sequenced in a study of blood T cell repertoires in COVID-19 (dated by TCRdb to about 2020). Receptor amplification or capture employed the immunoSEQ multiplex PCR assay. Imported from immuneACCESS, the table was reduced by TCRdb to in-frame sequences with V and J called. These copies leave out some clones; in studies compared against another copy, an unresolved V gene accounts for under half, and the cause of the remainder is not known. This sample comprises roughly 56,000 clones, nearly 90% of them detected only once. The ten most abundant clones make up about 13% of the sample. Source material: peripheral blood. The receptors were gathered from a man in his sixties with active COVID-19.

This clone is a singleton in its sample. V and J are TRBV9 and TRBJ2-5; D possibly corresponds to TRBD2 (5 bases). CDR1 is SGDLS and CDR2 is YYNGEE in the germline V gene. With 0 bases removed from V and 5 bases from J, the gap between germline ends came to 11 bases. The CDR3 consists of 14 residues. CDR3 residues: CASSVGTLLETQYF. CDR3 DNA sequence: TGTGCCAGCAGCGTAGGGACTCTCCTCGAGACCCAGTACTTC.

V and J are TRBV7-2 and TRBJ1-2, with D uncertain. This CDR3 is 12 amino acids long. V was pared by 2 bases and J by 3 bases, with 4 bases between. The germline gives CDR1 SGHTA, CDR2 FQGNSA. The CDR3 DNA is TGTGCCAGCAGCTTAACAGACTATGGCTACACCTTC. Its protein is CASSLTDYGYTF.

This chain links TRBV27 with TRBJ1-6; D call uncertain. V was cut by 4 bases and J by 3 bases, with 10 bases left in between. Germline CDR1 and CDR2: MNHEY and SMNVEV (reference sequence). This CDR3 has 15 residues. Here the CDR3 reads CASSSGLNYNSPLHF. The CDR3 nucleotides read TGTGCCAGCAGTTCAGGACTCAACTATAATTCACCCCTCCACTTT.

V gene TRBV2 combines with J gene TRBJ2-1; TRBD2 matches at 10 bases. The trim removed 4 bases at V and 5 bases at J, leaving 5 bases unmatched. Germline V CDR1 and CDR2: SNHLY, FYNNEI. The CDR3 contains 15 residues. CDR3 residues: CASSVRTSGNNEQFF. DNA of the CDR3: TGTGCCAGCAGTGTTAGGACTAGCGGAAACAATGAGCAGTTCTTC.

This clone was seen a single time. Sequence at one end of the junction differs from germline and may be a read error. The V gene is TRBV7-7, the J gene TRBJ2-5; TRBD2 aligns across 7 bases. CDR3 size: 14 residues. The germline CDR1 and CDR2 sequences are SSHAT and FNYEAQ (reference sequence). DNA for the CDR3: TGTGCTAGCAGCTTAGAAGCGGGGTTACAGACCCAGTACTTC. Translation gives CASSLEAGLQTQYF.

The chain carries TRBV5-1 and TRBJ1-4; 10 positions match TRBD1. The junction had 11 bases not matched to a gene; V was cut back by 1 base and J by 5 bases. Germline V gene data show CDR1 as SGHRS and CDR2 as YFSETQ. The CDR3 covers 18 residues. The CDR3 region is CASSLHRDRGLKNEKLFF. The CDR3 coding sequence is TGCGCCAGCAGCTTGCACCGGGACAGGGGCCTAAAAAATGAAAAACTGTTTTTT.

This chain connects TRBV6-5 to TRBJ1-5; 8 bases are shared with TRBD1. Losses at the gene ends were 6 bases for V and 2 bases for J; bases not matched to a gene: 6. CDR1 is MNHEY, CDR2 SVGAGI, per germline. This CDR3 is built from 15 residues. CDR3: CASRGTGRGNQPQHF. For the CDR3, the DNA is TGTGCCAGCAGAGGGACAGGCCGAGGCAATCAGCCCCAGCATTTT.

The CDR3 DNA reads as TGTGCCAGCAGCGAGGACAGCTACCAGGAGCAGTTCTTC. It translates to CASSEDSYQEQFF. The rearrangement links TRBV7-2 to TRBJ2-1, with D possibly being TRBD1 (6 bases). Between the trimmed V and J ends, which lost 5 bases and 10 bases, there was a span of 15 bases. This CDR3 region has 13 residues. Germline CDR1 reads SGHTA; CDR2 reads FQGNSA.

The CDR3 nucleotides read TGTGCCAGCAGCCAAGATCTAGGGAGTCAAGCTTTCTTT. Translating it yields CASSQDLGSQAFF. J is TRBJ1-1 and V is TRBV14; the D is unclear. This CDR3 region has 13 residues. V was trimmed by 0 bases and J by 9 bases, leaving 11 bases between them. Germline assignment: CDR1 SGHDN and CDR2 FVKESK.

The V call is TRBV6-5, the J call TRBJ2-5, with D tentatively TRBD2 (5 bases). From germline, CDR1 is MNHEY and CDR2 SVGAGI. CDR3 length: 12 residues. With 4 bases removed from V and 9 bases from J, the gap between germline ends came to 12 bases. The CDR3 loop reads CASSSPFGAQYF. The CDR3 bases are TGTGCCAGCAGTTCCCCATTCGGGGCCCAGTACTTC.

The rearrangement links TRBV4-2 to TRBJ2-7; TRBD2 matches 10 bases. Trimming cost V 4 bases and J 3 bases; bases outside gene matches: 9. Germline values: CDR1 LGHNA, CDR2 YNFKEQ. CDR3 length equals 16 residues. CDR3 nucleotide sequence: TGTGCCAGCAGCCTTGAGGATAGCGGGGGGTTCTACGAGCAGTACTTC. This translates into CASSLEDSGGFYEQYF.

The V gene is TRBV4-2, the J gene TRBJ2-7; possibly TRBD2 for D (6 bases). Germline CDR1 and CDR2: LGHNA and YNFKEQ. The length of the CDR3 is 14 residues. With 1 base removed from V and 5 bases from J, the gap between germline ends came to 12 bases. In DNA, the CDR3 is TGTGCCAGCAGCCAAGCAACTAGCTTGGACGAGCAGTACTTC. Its translation: CASSQATSLDEQYF.

The chain joins TRBV4-1 to TRBJ1-2, with 8 nucleotides matching TRBD1. CDR1 is MGHRA and CDR2 is YSYEKL in the germline V gene. This CDR3 is built from 15 residues. Germline trimming cut 1 base from V and 5 bases from J; bases unmatched to any gene: 6. The CDR3 coding sequence is TGCGCCAGCAGCCAAGTTGGGGGACAGGAGTATGGCTACACCTTC. It is translated as CASSQVGGQEYGYTF.

The V call is TRBV5-1, the J call TRBJ2-7, with TRBD1 as a possible D gene (6 bases). Germline-derived CDR1 and CDR2 are SGHRS and YFSETQ. V lost 0 bases and J lost 3, with 16 bases in between. The CDR3 consists of 16 residues. The CDR3 loop reads CASSLAPTGSGYEQYF. CDR3 in DNA: TGCGCCAGCAGCTTGGCCCCTACAGGGAGCGGCTACGAGCAGTACTTC.

The chain has TRBV6-2 or TRBV6-3 and TRBJ2-5; 8 bases are shared with TRBD1. Losses at the gene ends were 5 bases for V and 4 bases for J; bases not matched to a gene: 6. From germline, CDR1 is MNHEY and CDR2 SVGEGT. The CDR3 totals 14 residues. Here the CDR3 reads CASSAGQELETQYF. DNA of the CDR3: TGTGCCAGCAGTGCGGGACAGGAACTAGAGACCCAGTACTTC.

A note on this clone: At one boundary the junction diverges from the germline segment, which might be a read error. The V call is TRBV7-2, the J call TRBJ1-3, with D unresolved. The CDR3 extends over 16 amino acids. Germline V gives CDR1 SGHTA, CDR2 FQGNSA. The CDR3 is CVSSITGIVTGNTIYF. The CDR3 DNA follows: TGTGTCAGCAGCATAACCGGGATTGTAACTGGAAACACCATATATTTT.

V is TRBV15 and J is TRBJ2-2, with a tentative D call TRBD1 (5 bases). The CDR3 covers 15 residues. Per the germline V gene, CDR1 is LNHNV and CDR2 is YYDKDF (reference sequence). V dropped 3 bases and J dropped 5 bases, with 13 bases sitting between them. The CDR3 sequence is CATSSPLDRTGELFF. The CDR3 nucleotides are TGTGCCACCAGCAGTCCCCTCGACAGAACCGGGGAGCTGTTTTTT. Complete variable domain (other parts from reference TRBV15 and TRBJ2-2): DAMVIQNPRYQVTQFGKPVTLSCSQTLNHNVMYWYQQKSSQAPKLLFHYYDKDFNNEADTPDNFQSRRPNTSFCFLDIRSPGLGDTAMYLCATSSPLDRTGELFFGEGSRLTVL.

The V call is TRBV27, the J call TRBJ2-2; D might be TRBD1 (6 bases). Trimming removed 8 bases at V and 6 bases at J, with 16 bases between. CDR1 MNHEY and CDR2 SMNVEV come from the germline V gene (reference sequence). The CDR3 is made up of 14 amino acids. CDR3 bases: TGTGCCAGCGGTGGACAGTTCGGGTCCGGGGAGCTGTTTTTT. It specifies CASGGQFGSGELFF.

The J gene is TRBJ1-3, the V gene TRBV4-3; no clear D. Trimming took 0 bases from V and 0 from J, leaving 15 bases between them. Germline CDR1 and CDR2: LGHNA and YSLEER. The CDR3 is made up of 18 amino acids. The CDR3 sequence is CASSQDYRTGASGNTIYF. CDR3 bases: TGCGCCAGCAGCCAAGATTACCGCACCGGAGCCTCTGGAAACACCATATATTTT.